The T cell receptor beta chain described here comes from a study of blood T cell repertoires in COVID-19. Study-wide background: Italy, Spain and the United States were the sources of the convalescent and acute COVID-19 samples. PBMCs, B-cell-depleted T cells, or T cells were the source of the cDNA or gDNA that made up the material.

In the original workflow: For nucleated cells, counts were estimated from reference gene primer amplification. This table comes from immunoSEQ multiplex PCR, and its TCRdb copy is limited to in-frame clones, with some not included. Clone size and the V and J calls come from that table; the DNA yielded D and trimming. This table holds roughly 220,000 clones, 88% found once. The CDR3 loop spans 16 amino acids. Germline CDR1 SGHVS, CDR2 FQNEAQ. The V and J ends lost 4 bases and 3 bases, in that order; junction bases with no gene match: 8. Participant ages covered roughly 18 to 89 years across 24 US areas.

The V gene is TRBV7-8, the J gene TRBJ2-7; 11 bases agree with TRBD2. This clonotype originated in a woman aged 45-65 years with acute COVID-19. The sequenced material came from PBMCs or T cells enriched from blood (not recorded which). The CDR3 loop reads CASSSWGTSGVYEQYF. The CDR3 DNA reads TGTGCCAGCAGCTCCTGGGGGACTAGCGGAGTCTACGAGCAGTACTTC.